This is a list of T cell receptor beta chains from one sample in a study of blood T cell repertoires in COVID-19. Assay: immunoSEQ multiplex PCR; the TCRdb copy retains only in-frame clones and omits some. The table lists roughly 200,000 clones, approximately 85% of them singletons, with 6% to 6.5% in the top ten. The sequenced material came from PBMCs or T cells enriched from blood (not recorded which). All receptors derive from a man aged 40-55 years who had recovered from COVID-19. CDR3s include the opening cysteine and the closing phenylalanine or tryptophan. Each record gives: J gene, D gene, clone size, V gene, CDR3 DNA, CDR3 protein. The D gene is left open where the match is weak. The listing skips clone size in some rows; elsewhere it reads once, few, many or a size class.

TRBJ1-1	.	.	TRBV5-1	TGCGCCAGCAGCTTCTCGGCAGGGGTGAACACTGAAGCTTTCTTT	CASSFSAGVNTEAFF
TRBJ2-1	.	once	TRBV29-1	TGCAGTCACCTTGACGGGAACCGGAATGAGCAGTTCTTC	CSHLDGNRNEQFF
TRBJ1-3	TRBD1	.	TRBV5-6	TGTGCCAGCAGCGTCGGGACAGTTAGAAACACCATATATTTT	CASSVGTVRNTIYF
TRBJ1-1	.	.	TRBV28	TGTGCCAGCAGCTACCTTTTGAACACTGAAGCTTTCTTT	CASSYLLNTEAFF
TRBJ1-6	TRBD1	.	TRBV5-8	TGTGCCAGCAGCTGGACAGGCTCCCTTTATAATTCACCCCTCCACTTT	CASSWTGSLYNSPLHF
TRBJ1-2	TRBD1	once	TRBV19	TGTGCCAGCGCAGGGGGGACAGGGAATGGCTACACCTTC	CASAGGTGNGYTF
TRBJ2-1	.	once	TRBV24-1	TGTGCCACCAGTGACCCGAACCCAGGGTCAACTGCTTACAATGAGCAGTTCTTC	CATSDPNPGSTAYNEQFF
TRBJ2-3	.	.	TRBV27	TGTGCCAGCAGTTCCCAGGGCCATACGCAGTATTTT	CASSSQGHTQYF
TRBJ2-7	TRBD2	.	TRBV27	TGTGCCAGCAGAAGGACTAGCGGGAGTACCTACGAGCAGTACTTC	CASRRTSGSTYEQYF
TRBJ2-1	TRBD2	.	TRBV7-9	TGTGCCAGCAGCTCAGGACTAGCGGGAGTGTCTGAGCAGTTCTTC	CASSSGLAGVSEQFF
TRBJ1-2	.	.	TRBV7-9	TGTGCCAGCAGTTACGACAATCCCGGGAATGGCTACACCTTC	CASSYDNPGNGYTF
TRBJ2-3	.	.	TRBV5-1	TGCGCCAGCAGTACAGGGTCAGATACGCAGTATTTT	CASSTGSDTQYF
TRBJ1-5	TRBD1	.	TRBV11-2	TGTGCCAGCAGTACAGGGGGGAGCAATCAGCCCCAGCATTTT	CASSTGGSNQPQHF
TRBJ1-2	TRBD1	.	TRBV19	TGTGCCAGTAGTGGGGGCGGACAGGGTGCCTATAACGGCTACACCTTC	CASSGGGQGAYNGYTF
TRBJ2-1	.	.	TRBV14	TGTGCCAGCAGCCAAGCGGAGGCGGACCCCTCCTACAATGAGCAGTTCTTC	CASSQAEADPSYNEQFF
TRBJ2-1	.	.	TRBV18	TGTGCCAGCTCACCACCTCCTACGTATGAGCAGTTCTTC	CASSPPPTYEQFF
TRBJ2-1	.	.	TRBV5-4	TGTGCCAGCAGCTTGCTAGCGATAGATGAGCAGTTCTTC	CASSLLAIDEQFF
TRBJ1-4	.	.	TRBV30	TGTGCCTGGCAACGACGTCTCTCCGGAGCAACTAATGAAAAACTGTTTTTT	CAWQRRLSGATNEKLFF
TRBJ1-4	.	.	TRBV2	TGTGCCAGCAGCCCTGTGATCTATAATGAAAAACTGTTTTTT	CASSPVIYNEKLFF
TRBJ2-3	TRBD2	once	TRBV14	TGTGCCAGCAGCCTAGCGGGCGGGGGCACAGATACGCAGTATTTT	CASSLAGGGTDTQYF
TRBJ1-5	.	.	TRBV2	TGTGCCAGCAACACTTTCCGGGGGAATCAGCCCCAGCATTTT	CASNTFRGNQPQHF
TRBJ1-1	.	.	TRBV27	TGTGCCAGCCGACACTTCCAGGGCGCGCTGAACACTGAAGCTTTCTTT	CASRHFQGALNTEAFF
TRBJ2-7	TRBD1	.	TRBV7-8	TGTGCCAGCAGCCACCCACCAGGGGGCGTCCACGAGCAGTACTTC	CASSHPPGGVHEQYF
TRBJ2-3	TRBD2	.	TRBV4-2	TGTGCCAGCAGCCAAGGACAGAGCGGGAGGCGGAAAGATACGCAGTATTTT	CASSQGQSGRRKDTQYF
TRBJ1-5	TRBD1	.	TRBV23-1	TGCGCCAGCAGTCAGAGCAGACAGGGGTGCAATCAGCCCCAGCATTTT	CASSQSRQGCNQPQHF
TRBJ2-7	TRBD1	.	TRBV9	TGTGCCAGCAGCGTATCGGGACAGGGATTCGAGCAGTACTTC	CASSVSGQGFEQYF
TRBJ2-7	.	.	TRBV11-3	TGTGCCAGCAGCTTGGACACCTTCGGGGAGCAGTACTTC	CASSLDTFGEQYF
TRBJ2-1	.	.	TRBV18	TGTGCCAGCTCACCGCCCCAACTCCCGTCAAATGAGCAGTTCTTC	CASSPPQLPSNEQFF
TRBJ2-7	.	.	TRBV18	TGTGCCAGCTCACCAGAGGGAGTTAGAAGCGAGCAGTACTTC	CASSPEGVRSEQYF
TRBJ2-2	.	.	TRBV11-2	TGTGCCAGCAGCTTAGATCGCCTAGGGGAGCTGTTTTTT	CASSLDRLGELFF
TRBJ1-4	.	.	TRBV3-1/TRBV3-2	TGTGCCAGCAGCCGTCCCCCACCGCCGGGGGCTAATGAAAAACTGTTTTTT	CASSRPPPPGANEKLFF
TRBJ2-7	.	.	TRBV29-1	TGCAGCGGGGGGGACACTCTCTACGAGCAGTACTTC	CSGGDTLYEQYF
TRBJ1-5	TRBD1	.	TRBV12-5	TGTGCTAGTGGTGAGACAGGGTTTAGCAATCAGCCCCAGCATTTT	CASGETGFSNQPQHF
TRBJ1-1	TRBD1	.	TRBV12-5	TGTGCTAGTGGGGGGACAGGGGAGGTGGTGAACACTGAAGCTTTCTTT	CASGGTGEVVNTEAFF
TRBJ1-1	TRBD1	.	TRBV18	TGTGCCAGCTCACCAGGACAGGGGATGACTGAAGCTTTCTTT	CASSPGQGMTEAFF
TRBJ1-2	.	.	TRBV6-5	TGTGCCAGCAGTCTTAGACAGGATTCTAACTATGGCTACACCTTC	CASSLRQDSNYGYTF
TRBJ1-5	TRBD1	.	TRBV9	TGTGCCAGCAGCTTCGGGACAGGGGAACAGCCCCAGCATTTT	CASSFGTGEQPQHF
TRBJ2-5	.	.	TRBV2	TGTGCCAGCAGTGAAGTCAGCCAAGAGACCCAGTACTTC	CASSEVSQETQYF
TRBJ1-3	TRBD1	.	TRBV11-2	TGTGCCAGCAGCTCAGAGCTGGTACAGGGGTTAGAGGGAAACACCATATATTTT	CASSSELVQGLEGNTIYF
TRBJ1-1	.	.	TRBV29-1	TGCAGCGTTGGGCAGGCGGGAACTGAAGCTTTCTTT	CSVGQAGTEAFF
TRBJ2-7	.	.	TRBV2	TGTGCCAGCAGTGCGCAGGTAGGCGCCTACGAGCAGTACTTC	CASSAQVGAYEQYF
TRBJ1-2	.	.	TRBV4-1	TGCGCCAGCAGCCAAGAAGGTCGACAGTCCGGCTACACCTTC	CASSQEGRQSGYTF